The T cell receptor beta chain described here comes from a study of molecular identifiers for immune sequencing clone quantification. Naive CD8 libraries were made from around 18,000 to 910,000 sorted cells, and they used 10%, 30% or 50% RNA. With regard to this clonotype: Its antigen remains unknown. A read error may produce the germline difference seen at one junction end.

Methods described previously, with TCR primers listed, were used for bulk TCR libraries. TCRdb re-derived calls from the PCR reads in MiXCR, one entry per CDR3 protein. The repertoire includes 75,000 to 95,000 distinct CDR3 sequences, nearly 25% of them detected once, and 0.78% sits in the top ten. Findings and limits, study-wide: More than 97% of effector molecules, versus under 1% of naive-cell molecules, belonged to clones above 20 RNA copies.

Germline values: CDR1 SGHAT, CDR2 FQNNGV. This CDR3 has 14 residues. The sequence derives from a human donor in good health. Some libraries in this study had Jurkat cell RNA spiked in. The chain couples TRBV11-2 to TRBJ2-6; weak D call: TRBD1 (5 bases). The sample consisted of naive CD8+ T cells from blood, with Jurkat cell RNA spiked in. Subset reported: FACS-sorted CD8+CD4-CCR7+CD45RA+ naive T cells. The CDR3 DNA is TGTGCCCGCAGCCGTGACTCTGGGGCCAACATCCTGACTTTC. It yields the protein CARSRDSGANILTF.